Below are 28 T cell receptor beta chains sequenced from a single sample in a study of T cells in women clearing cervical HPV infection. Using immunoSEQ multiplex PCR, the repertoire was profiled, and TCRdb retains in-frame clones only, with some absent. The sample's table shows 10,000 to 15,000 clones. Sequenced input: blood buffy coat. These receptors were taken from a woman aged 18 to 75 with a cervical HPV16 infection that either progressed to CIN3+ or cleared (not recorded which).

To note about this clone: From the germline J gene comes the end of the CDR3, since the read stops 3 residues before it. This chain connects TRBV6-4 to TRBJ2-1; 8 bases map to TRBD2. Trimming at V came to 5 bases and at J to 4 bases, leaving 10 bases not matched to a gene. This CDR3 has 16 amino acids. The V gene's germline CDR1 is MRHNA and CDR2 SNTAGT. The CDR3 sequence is CASSLKPGGPYNEQFF. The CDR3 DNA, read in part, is TGTGCCAGCAGTCTCAAACCGGGGGGGCCTTACAATGAG.

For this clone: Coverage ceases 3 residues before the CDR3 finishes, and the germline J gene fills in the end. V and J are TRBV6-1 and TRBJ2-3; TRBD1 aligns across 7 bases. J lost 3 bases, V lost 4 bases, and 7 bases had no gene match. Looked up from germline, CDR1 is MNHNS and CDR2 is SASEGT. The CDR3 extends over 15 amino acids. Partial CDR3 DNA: TGTGCCAGCAGTGGGTGGACAGGTGGGACAGATACG. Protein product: CASSGWTGGTDT. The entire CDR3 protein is CASSGWTGGTDTQYF.

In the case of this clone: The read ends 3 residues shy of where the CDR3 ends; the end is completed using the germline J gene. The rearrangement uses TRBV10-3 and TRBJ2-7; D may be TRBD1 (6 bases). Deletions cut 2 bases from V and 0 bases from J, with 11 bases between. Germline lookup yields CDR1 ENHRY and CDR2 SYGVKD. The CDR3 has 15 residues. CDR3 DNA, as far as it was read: TGTGCCATCAGTGAGGACCGGGACAACTCCTACGAG. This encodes CAISEDRDNSYE. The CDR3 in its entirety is CAISEDRDNSYEQYF.

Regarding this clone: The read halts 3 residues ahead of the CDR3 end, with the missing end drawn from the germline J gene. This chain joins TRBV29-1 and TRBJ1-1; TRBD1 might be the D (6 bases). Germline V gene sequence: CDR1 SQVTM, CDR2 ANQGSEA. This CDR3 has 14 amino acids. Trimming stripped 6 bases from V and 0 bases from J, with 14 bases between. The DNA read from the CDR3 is TGCAGCGTACTGACAGGAGCCATGAACACTGAA. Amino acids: CSVLTGAMNTE. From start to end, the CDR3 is CSVLTGAMNTEAFF.

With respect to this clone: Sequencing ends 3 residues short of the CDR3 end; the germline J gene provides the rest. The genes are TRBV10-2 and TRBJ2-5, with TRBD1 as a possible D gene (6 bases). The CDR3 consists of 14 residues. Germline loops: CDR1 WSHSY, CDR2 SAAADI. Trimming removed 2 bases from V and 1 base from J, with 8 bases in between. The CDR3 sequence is CASSETGPQETQYF. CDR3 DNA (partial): TGCGCCAGCAGTGAGACAGGGCCCCAAGAGACC.

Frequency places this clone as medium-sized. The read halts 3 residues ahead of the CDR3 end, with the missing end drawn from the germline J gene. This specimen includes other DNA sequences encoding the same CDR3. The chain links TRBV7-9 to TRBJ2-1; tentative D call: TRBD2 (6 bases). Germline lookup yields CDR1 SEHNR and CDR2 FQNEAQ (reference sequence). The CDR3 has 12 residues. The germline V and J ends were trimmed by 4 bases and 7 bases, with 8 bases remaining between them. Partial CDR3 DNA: TGTGCCAGCAGCTCGGGGGTTAATGAG. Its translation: CASSSGVNE. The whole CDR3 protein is CASSSGVNEQFF.

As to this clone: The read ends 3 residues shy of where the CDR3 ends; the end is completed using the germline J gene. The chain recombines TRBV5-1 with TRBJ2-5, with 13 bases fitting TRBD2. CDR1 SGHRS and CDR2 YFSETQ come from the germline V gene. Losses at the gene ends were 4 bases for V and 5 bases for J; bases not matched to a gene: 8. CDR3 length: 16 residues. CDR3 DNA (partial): TGCGCCAGCAGCCCTGGACTAGCGGGGGCCGGGGAGACC. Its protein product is CASSPGLAGAGET. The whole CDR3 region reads CASSPGLAGAGETQYF.

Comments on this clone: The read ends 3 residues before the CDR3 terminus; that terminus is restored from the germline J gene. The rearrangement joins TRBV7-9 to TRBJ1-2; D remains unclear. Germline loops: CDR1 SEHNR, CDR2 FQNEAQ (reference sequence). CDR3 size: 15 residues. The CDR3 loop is CASSSPGGSSYDYTF. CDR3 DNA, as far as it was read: TGTGCCAGCAGCTCCCCGGGCGGGAGCTCCTACGAC.

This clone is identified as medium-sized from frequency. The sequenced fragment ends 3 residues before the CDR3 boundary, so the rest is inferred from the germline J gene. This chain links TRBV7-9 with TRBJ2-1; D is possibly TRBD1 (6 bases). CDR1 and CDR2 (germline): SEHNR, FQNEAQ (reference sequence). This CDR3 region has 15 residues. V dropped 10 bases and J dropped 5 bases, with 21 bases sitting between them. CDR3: CAIAYPVQGHNEQFF. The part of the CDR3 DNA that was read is TGTGCCATAGCCTATCCGGTACAGGGCCACAATGAG.

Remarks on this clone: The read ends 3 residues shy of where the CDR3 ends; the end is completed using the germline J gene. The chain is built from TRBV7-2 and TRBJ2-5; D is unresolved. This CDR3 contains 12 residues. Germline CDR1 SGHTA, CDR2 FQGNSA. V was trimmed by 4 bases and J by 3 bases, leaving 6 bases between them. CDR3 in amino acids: CASSSYKETQYF. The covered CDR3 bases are TGTGCCAGCAGCTCGTACAAAGAGACC.

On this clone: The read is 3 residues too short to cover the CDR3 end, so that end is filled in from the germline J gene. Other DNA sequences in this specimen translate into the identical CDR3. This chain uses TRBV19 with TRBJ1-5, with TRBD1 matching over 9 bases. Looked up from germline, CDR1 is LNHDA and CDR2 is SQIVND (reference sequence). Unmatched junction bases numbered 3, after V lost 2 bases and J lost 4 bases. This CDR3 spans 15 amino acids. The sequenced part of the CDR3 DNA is TGTGCCAGTAGTATAACGGGACAGGGTAATCAGCCC. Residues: CASSITGQGNQP. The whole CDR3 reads CASSITGQGNQPQHF. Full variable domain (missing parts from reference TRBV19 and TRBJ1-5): DGGITQSPKYLFRKEGQNVTLSCEQNLNHDAMYWYRQDPGQGLRLIYYSQIVNDFQKGDIAEGYSVSREKKESFPLTVTSAQKNPTAFYLCASSITGQGNQPQHFGDGTRLSIL.

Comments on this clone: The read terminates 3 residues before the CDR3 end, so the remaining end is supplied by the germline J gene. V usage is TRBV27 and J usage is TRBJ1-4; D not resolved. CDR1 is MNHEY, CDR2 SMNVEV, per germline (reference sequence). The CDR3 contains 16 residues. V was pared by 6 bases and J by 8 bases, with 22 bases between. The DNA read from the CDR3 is TGTGCCAGCAGCCCACAAGGATCCTCCGGAGGGGAAAAA. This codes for CASSPQGSSGGEK. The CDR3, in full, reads CASSPQGSSGGEKLFF.

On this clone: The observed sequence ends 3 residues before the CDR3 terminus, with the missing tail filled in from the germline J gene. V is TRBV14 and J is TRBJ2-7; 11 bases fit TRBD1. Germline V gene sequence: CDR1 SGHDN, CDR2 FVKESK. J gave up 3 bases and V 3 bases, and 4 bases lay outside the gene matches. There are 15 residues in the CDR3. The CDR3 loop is CASSQGQGVVYEQYF. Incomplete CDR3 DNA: TGTGCCAGCAGCCAGGGACAGGGGGTTGTCTACGAG. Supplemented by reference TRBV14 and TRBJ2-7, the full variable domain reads EAGVTQFPSHSVIEKGQTVTLRCDPISGHDNLYWYRRVMGKEIKFLLHFVKESKQDESGMPNNRFLAERTGGTYSTLKVQPAELEDSGVYFCASSQGQGVVYEQYFGPGTRLTVT.

The part of the CDR3 DNA that was read is TGTGCCAGCAGCCCCAGTCAGAATTCACCA. Its protein is CASSPSQNSP. The whole CDR3 protein reads CASSPSQNSPLFF. The genes are TRBV11-3 and TRBJ1-4, with D unclear. Read sequence stops 3 residues before the CDR3 end, and the germline J gene provides the missing end. CDR3 length: 13 residues. In germline, CDR1 is SGHNT, CDR2 YENEEA.

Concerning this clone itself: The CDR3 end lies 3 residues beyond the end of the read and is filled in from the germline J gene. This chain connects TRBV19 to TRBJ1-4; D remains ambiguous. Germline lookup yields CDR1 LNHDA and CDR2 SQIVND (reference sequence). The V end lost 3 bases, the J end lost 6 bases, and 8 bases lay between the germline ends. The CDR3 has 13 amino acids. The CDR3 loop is CASSMFNYEKLFF. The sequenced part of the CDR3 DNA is TGTGCCAGTAGTATGTTTAACTATGAAAAA.

The CDR3 region is CASSLSSYAGRDTYTF. The sequenced part of the CDR3 DNA is TGTGCCAGCTCTCTCTCCTCTTATGCAGGGAGGGACACC. The chain recombines TRBV18 with TRBJ1-2, with a weak D call TRBD1 (6 bases). The CDR3 goes on 3 residues after the read ends, and that part is filled in from the germline J gene. Germline V gene sequence: CDR1 KGHSH, CDR2 LQKENI. The CDR3 runs to 16 residues.

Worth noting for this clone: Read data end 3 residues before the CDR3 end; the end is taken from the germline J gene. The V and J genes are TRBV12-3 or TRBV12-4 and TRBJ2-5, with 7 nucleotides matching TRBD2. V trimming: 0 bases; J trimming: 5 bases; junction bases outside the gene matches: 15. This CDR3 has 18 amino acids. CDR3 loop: CASSLALLRGGGSETQYF. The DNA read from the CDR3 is TGTGCCAGCAGTTTAGCGCTCTTACGAGGCGGGGGTTCTGAGACC.

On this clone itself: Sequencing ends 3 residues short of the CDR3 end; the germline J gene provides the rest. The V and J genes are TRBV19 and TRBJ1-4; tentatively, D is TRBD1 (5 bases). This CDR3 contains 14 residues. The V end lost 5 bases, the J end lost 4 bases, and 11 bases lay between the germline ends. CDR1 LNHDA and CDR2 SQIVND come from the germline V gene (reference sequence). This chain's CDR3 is CASSRDLDNEKLFF. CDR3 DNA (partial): TGTGCCAGTAGTCGGGACTTAGATAATGAAAAA.

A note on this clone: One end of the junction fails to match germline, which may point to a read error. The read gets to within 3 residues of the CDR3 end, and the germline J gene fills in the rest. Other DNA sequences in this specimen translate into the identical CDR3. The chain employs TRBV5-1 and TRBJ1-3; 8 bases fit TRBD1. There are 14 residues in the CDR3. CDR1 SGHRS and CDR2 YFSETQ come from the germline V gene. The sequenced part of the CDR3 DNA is TGCGCCAGCAGCCGGGGACAGGAGGGAAACACA. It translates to CASSRGQEGNT. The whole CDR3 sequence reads CASSRGQEGNTIYF.

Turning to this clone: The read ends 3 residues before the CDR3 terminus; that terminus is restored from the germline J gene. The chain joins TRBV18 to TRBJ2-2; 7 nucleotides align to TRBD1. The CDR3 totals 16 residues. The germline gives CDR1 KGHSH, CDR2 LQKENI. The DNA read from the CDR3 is TGTGCCAGCTCACCACCGAACAGGGACAGTAATGAAAAG. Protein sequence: CASSPPNRDSNEK. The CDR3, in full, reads CASSPPNRDSNEKLFF.

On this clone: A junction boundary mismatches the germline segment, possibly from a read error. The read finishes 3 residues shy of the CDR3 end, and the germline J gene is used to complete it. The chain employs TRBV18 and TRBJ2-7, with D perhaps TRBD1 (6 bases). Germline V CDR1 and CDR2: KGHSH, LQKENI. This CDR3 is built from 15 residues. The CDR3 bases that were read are TGTGCCAGCTCCCCAAACAGGGTGGGCTCCCACGAG. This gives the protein CASSPNRVGSHE. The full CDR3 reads CASSPNRVGSHEQYF. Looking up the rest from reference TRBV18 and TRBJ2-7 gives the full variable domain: NAGVMQNPRHLVRRRGQEARLRCSPMKGHSHVYWYRQLPEEGLKFMVYLQKENIIDESGMPKERFSAEFPKEGPSILRIQQVVRGDSAAYFCASSPNRVGSHEQYFGPGTRLTVT.

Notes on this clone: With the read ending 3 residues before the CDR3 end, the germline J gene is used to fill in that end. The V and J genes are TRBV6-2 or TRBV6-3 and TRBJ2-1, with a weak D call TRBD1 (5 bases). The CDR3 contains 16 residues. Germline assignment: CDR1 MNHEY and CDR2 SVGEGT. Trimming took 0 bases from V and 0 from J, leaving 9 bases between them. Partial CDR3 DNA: TGTGCCAGCAGTTACTCGCGACAGAGCTCCTACAATGAG. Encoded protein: CASSYSRQSSYNE. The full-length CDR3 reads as CASSYSRQSSYNEQFF.

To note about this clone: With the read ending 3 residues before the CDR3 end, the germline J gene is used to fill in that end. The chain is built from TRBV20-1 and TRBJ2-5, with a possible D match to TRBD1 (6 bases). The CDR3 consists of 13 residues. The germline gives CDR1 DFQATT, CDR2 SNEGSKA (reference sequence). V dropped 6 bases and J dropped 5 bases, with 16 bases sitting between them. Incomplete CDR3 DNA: TGCAGTGCCCCAGCTCAGGGGCGGGAGACC. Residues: CSAPAQGRET. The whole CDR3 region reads CSAPAQGRETQYF.

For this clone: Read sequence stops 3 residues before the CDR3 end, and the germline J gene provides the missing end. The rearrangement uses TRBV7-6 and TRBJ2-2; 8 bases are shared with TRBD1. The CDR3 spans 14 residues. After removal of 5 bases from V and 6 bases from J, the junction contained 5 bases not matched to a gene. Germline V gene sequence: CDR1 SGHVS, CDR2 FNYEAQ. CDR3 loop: CASSARQGSGELFF. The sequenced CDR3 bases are TGTGCCAGCAGCGCTCGACAGGGGTCCGGGGAG.

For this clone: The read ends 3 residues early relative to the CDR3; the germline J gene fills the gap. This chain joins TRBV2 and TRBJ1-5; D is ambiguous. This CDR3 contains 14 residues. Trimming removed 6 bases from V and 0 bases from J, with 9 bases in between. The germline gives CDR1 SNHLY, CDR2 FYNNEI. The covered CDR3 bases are TGTGCCAGCAGGCTATTCCCTAGCAATCAGCCC. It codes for CASRLFPSNQP. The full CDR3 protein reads CASRLFPSNQPQHF.

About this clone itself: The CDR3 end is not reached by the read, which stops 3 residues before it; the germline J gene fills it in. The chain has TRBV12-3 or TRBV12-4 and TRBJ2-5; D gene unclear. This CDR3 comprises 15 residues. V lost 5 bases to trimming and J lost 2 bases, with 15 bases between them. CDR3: CASSPNSLRQETQYF. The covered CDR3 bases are TGTGCCAGCAGTCCCAATAGTCTCCGACAAGAGACC.

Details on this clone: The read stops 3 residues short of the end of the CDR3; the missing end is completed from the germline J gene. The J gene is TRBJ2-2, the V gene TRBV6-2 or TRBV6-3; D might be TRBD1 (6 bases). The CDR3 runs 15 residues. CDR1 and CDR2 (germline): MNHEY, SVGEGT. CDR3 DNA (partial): TGTGCCAGCAGCCCCGACGGACAGAGTGATTCACCG. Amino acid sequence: CASSPDGQSDSP. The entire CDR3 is CASSPDGQSDSPLFF.

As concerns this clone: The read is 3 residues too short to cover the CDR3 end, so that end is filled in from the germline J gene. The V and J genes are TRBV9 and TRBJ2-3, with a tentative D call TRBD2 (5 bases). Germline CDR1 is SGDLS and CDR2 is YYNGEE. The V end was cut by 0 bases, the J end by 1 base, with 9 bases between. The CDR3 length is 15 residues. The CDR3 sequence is CASSVGLAGTDTQYF. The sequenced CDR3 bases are TGTGCCAGCAGCGTAGGGCTAGCAGGCACAGATACG.